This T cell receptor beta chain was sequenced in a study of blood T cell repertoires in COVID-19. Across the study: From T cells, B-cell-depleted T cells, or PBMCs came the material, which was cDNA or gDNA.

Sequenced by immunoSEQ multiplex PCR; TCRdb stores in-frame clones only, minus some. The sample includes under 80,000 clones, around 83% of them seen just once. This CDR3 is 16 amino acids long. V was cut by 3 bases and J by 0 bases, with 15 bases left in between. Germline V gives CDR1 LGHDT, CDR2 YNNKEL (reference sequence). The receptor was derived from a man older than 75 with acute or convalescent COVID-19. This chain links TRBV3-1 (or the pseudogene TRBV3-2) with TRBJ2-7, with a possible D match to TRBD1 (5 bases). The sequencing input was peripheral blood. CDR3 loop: CASSQPLARASYEQYF. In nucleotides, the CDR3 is TGTGCCAGCAGCCAGCCACTTGCCAGGGCCTCCTACGAGCAGTACTTC.